This T cell receptor beta chain was identified during a study of siplizumab effects on memory and regulatory T cells. Study observations and caveats: Of the alloreactive clones, only a minor fraction mapped to unstimulated subsets. Phenotypic classification as naive or memory proved unattainable for roughly 75-96% of proliferating CD4+ or CD8+ clones.

As regards this clone: Its antigen is not identified.

CDR3 length: 14 residues. Trimming took 0 bases from V and 13 from J; bases not matched to a gene: 4. Per the germline V gene, CDR1 is SGDLS and CDR2 is YYNGEE. TCRdb's table, derived via immunoSEQ multiplex PCR, lists solely in-frame clones and lacks some. The sample records 90,000 to 130,000 clones, roughly 92% being singletons. This sequence joins TRBV9 and TRBJ2-2, with 12 bases matching TRBD2. The clonotype was recovered from a human donor in good health. Input material: CD4+ T cells sorted from blood. This CDR3 reads CASSVEASGRGLFF. The CDR3 DNA sequence: TGTGCCAGCAGCGTAGAGGCTAGCGGGAGGGGGCTGTTTTTT.